This T cell receptor (beta chain) was obtained from a study of identical twins. General study points: Twin-shared out-of-frame alpha sequences showed excess low generation probability.

The V and J ends lost 4 bases and 1 base respectively, with 11 bases between them. Germline V lookup: CDR1 SEHNR, CDR2 FQNEAQ (reference sequence). This CDR3 has 15 residues. One entry per CDR3 protein results from TCRdb running MiXCR on the 5' RACE reads. The sample lists over 500,000 distinct CDR3 sequences, 20% to 25% occurring once. In the case of this clonotype: What it recognizes is unknown.

These data were also filed under a second study, of T cells expressing NK-cell markers. That paper adds: Repertoires of TCR beta were obtained from T cells sorted as CD3+CD56+NKG2C+, CD3+CD56+NKG2C- and CD3+CD56-NKG2C+.

This TCR was recovered from a woman aged 18-29 years in good health. This rearrangement joins TRBV7-9 to TRBJ2-1; no clear D gene. Source material: CD4+ T cells sorted from blood. This chain's CDR3 is CASSYPKISYNEQFF. In DNA, the CDR3 is TGTGCCAGCAGCTACCCTAAGATTTCCTACAATGAGCAGTTCTTC.